This T cell receptor beta chain was profiled in a study of T cells in women clearing cervical HPV infection. General observations from the study: TRBV6-7 abundance was lower in cases than controls (around 0.11% versus 0.16%). Combining TCR richness with V gene abundances gave roughly 0.84 AUC. CIN3+ cases had significantly higher TCR richness than controls; evenness did not differ.

Remarks on this clone: What it recognizes is unknown. The DNA ends 3 residues before the CDR3 does, and the rest of the CDR3 is filled in from the germline J gene.

The length of the CDR3 is 13 residues. Germline-derived CDR1 and CDR2 are SGHTA and FQGNSA. Libraries were prepared by immunoSEQ multiplex PCR; TCRdb keeps only in-frame clonotypes and omits some of them. The listing records 45,000 to 50,000 clones. Sequencing was performed on blood buffy coat. The clonotype originates from a woman between 18 and 70 years old with a cervical HPV16 infection that either progressed to CIN3+ or cleared (not recorded which). The rearrangement links TRBV7-2 to TRBJ1-2, with 7 positions matching TRBD1. The CDR3: CASSWSGTDGYTF. CDR3 DNA (partial): TGTGCCAGCAGCTGGTCCGGGACAGACGGC.